This note documents a single T cell receptor (beta chain) sequence. The data were obtained in a study of shared clonotypes between healthy human individuals. The assay was immunoSEQ multiplex PCR, and TCRdb's table has in-frame clones only and misses some. The sample lists some 240,000 clones; just over 65% were seen once. Germline-derived CDR1 and CDR2 are SGHDN and FVKESK. Trimming took 4 bases from V and 1 from J; bases not matched to a gene: 5. The CDR3 totals 15 residues. This chain links TRBV14 with TRBJ2-7, with 9 positions matching TRBD1. The sequence derives from a young man in good health. Sequencing input: memory CD4+ T cells sorted from blood. Subset meaning: CD45RA-negative fraction. CDR3 nucleotides: TGTGCCAGCAGCCGAAGCGGACAGGGGTCCTACGAGCAGTACTTC. Its translation: CASSRSGQGSYEQYF.